This T cell receptor beta chain was obtained from a study of metastatic and nonmetastatic thyroid tumors. Study-wide background: For malignant and benign thyroid patients, tumor or nodule tissue and blood were the sources whose repertoires were compared. Study results and caveats: In blood and tumor, TCR beta diversity was reportedly significantly higher in malignant thyroid tumors than in benign nodules.

For this clone: Its antigen is as yet unknown.

In the original workflow: Using the CDR3 differences seen across clinicopathological groups, the authors built a distant-metastasis classifier for papillary thyroid cancer, which was meant to discriminate distant-metastatic patients. TCRdb used MiXCR to call clones anew from the PCR reads. TCRdb's processing, not the authors', yielded these V and J calls. The sample gives some 14,000 clones, 25% to 35% of which show up once; approximately 3.8% is in the top ten. The CDR3 has 16 residues. V was pared by 1 base and J by 5 bases, with 7 bases of the junction left unmatched. Germline lookup yields CDR1 MGHDK and CDR2 SYGVNS. Thyroid surgery was performed in patients who had received no treatment beforehand.

The sample comprised blood. V is TRBV25-1 and J is TRBJ2-2; TRBD1 agrees at 7 bases. The source is a female donor with papillary thyroid cancer or a benign thyroid nodule (not recorded which). Some clones in this sample may be carry-over from other donors' samples. CDR3 DNA sequence: TGTGCCAGCAGTGAATCAGGGGGAGTAAAGACCGGGGAGCTGTTTTTT. Protein: CASSESGGVKTGELFF.